The 17 T cell receptor beta chains presented below share a single source sample, sequenced in a study of CD8+ T cells in alopecia areata. cDNA serving as the sequencing template came from extracted, reverse transcribed RNA. Sequenced by immunoSEQ multiplex PCR; TCRdb stores in-frame clones only, minus some. The profile shows 130,000 or so clones, about 88% of them singletons. Treatment of the sample: oral pan-JAK inhibitor, 5-10 mg twice daily. The source material was CD8+ T cells sorted from blood, sampled at week 4, from a patient treated with tofacitinib. The receptor set was obtained from a human donor with alopecia areata.

This clone has only one observation. The chain links TRBV16 to TRBJ2-1; tentative D call: TRBD2 (6 bases). V was shortened by 3 bases and J by 5 bases, with 17 bases between the two germline ends. This CDR3 region has 16 residues. CDR1 and CDR2 (germline): KGHSY, FQNENV. The CDR3 nucleotides read TGTGCCAGCAGCCAGACAGCTTTTAGCGGAAACAATGAGCAGTTCTTC. Translated, it gives CASSQTAFSGNNEQFF.

The chain employs TRBV2 and TRBJ1-4; a weak D match, TRBD1 (5 bases). There are 12 residues in the CDR3. CDR1 SNHLY and CDR2 FYNNEI come from the germline V gene. V was pared by 7 bases and J by 8 bases, with 11 bases between. CDR3 bases: TGTGCCAGCATTTCAGGGTACGAAAAACTGTTTTTT. It codes for CASISGYEKLFF.

The chain couples TRBV30 to TRBJ2-5; either TRBD1 or TRBD2 may fit D (5 bases each). This CDR3 has 13 amino acids. The ends were cut back, 3 bases at V and 5 bases at J, with 13 bases in the middle. CDR1 and CDR2 from the germline V gene are GTSNPN and SVGIG (reference sequence). The CDR3 loop reads CAWSPGTLETQYF. As DNA, the CDR3 is TGTGCCTGGAGCCCCGGGACGTTGGAGACCCAGTACTTC.

The J gene is TRBJ2-3, the V gene TRBV7-6, with D perhaps matching TRBD1 (6 bases). The CDR3 extends over 14 amino acids. Looked up from germline, CDR1 is SGHVS and CDR2 is FNYEAQ. The V end lost 1 base, the J end lost 4 bases, and 9 bases lay between the germline ends. DNA for the CDR3: TGTGCCAGCAGCTTAGGGTCAGGGGCAGATACGCAGTATTTT. Its translation is CASSLGSGADTQYF.

The rearrangement links TRBV29-1 to TRBJ2-5, with no clear D. CDR3 length: 13 residues. V gave up 3 bases and J gave up 0 bases, with 8 bases separating them. Germline V gene data show CDR1 as SQVTM and CDR2 as ANQGSEA. DNA of the CDR3: TGCAGCGTTGACAGTCAAAACCAAGAGACCCAGTACTTC. This encodes CSVDSQNQETQYF. The full variable domain, completed using reference TRBV29-1 and TRBJ2-5, is SAVISQKPSRDICQRGTSLTIQCQVDSQVTMMFWYRQQPGQSLTLIATANQGSEATYESGFVIDKFPISRPNLTFSTLTVSNMSPEDSSIYLCSVDSQNQETQYFGPGTRLLVL.

This clone came up once. The rearrangement uses TRBV4-1 and TRBJ1-5; D unclear. V was pared by 0 bases and J by 5 bases, with 11 bases between. This CDR3 comprises 15 residues. Germline assignment: CDR1 MGHRA and CDR2 YSYEKL. Written as DNA, the CDR3 is TGCGCCAGCAGCCAAGATCCTGGCATGTATCAGCCCCAGCATTTT. Its protein product is CASSQDPGMYQPQHF.

The CDR3 here is CAWAGLGNEQFF. The CDR3 nucleotides read TGTGCCTGGGCCGGTTTAGGGAATGAGCAGTTCTTC. The chain links TRBV30 to TRBJ2-1; D ambiguous. CDR1 GTSNPN and CDR2 SVGIG come from the germline V gene (reference sequence). Between the trimmed V and J ends, which lost 5 bases and 7 bases, there was a span of 12 bases. The CDR3 covers 12 residues.

This chain connects TRBV13 to TRBJ2-3, with D hard to call. The CDR3 length is 16 residues. The V gene's germline CDR1 is PRHDT and CDR2 FYEKMQ (reference sequence). Trimming shortened V by 5 bases and J by 0 bases, and 15 bases separated the two germline ends. CDR3 protein: CASSPPAAESTDTQYF. The CDR3 nucleotides read TGTGCCAGCAGCCCCCCCGCGGCAGAAAGCACAGATACGCAGTATTTT.

The chain employs TRBV6-5 and TRBJ1-1; D may be TRBD1 (6 bases). CDR1 is MNHEY, CDR2 SVGAGI, per germline. With 6 bases removed from V and 0 bases from J, the gap between germline ends came to 8 bases. This CDR3 comprises 13 residues. This CDR3 is CASRRGVNTEAFF. In DNA, the CDR3 is TGTGCCAGCAGGAGGGGGGTGAACACTGAAGCTTTCTTT.

This rearrangement joins TRBV6-5 to TRBJ1-5, with TRBD1 matching 10 bases. The CDR3 covers 15 residues. The trim removed 6 bases at V and 5 bases at J, leaving 7 bases unmatched. CDR1 MNHEY and CDR2 SVGAGI come from the germline V gene. The CDR3: CASSLGTGVDQPQHF. In DNA, the CDR3 is TGTGCCAGCAGCCTCGGGACAGGGGTCGATCAGCCCCAGCATTTT.

This clone was seen a single time. This chain links TRBV9 with TRBJ2-5; D may be TRBD1 (5 bases). CDR1 and CDR2 from the germline V gene are SGDLS and YYNGEE. The CDR3 covers 15 residues. The V end was cut by 4 bases, the J end by 5 bases, with 18 bases between. CDR3 loop: CASSPTFGATETQYF. The CDR3 coding sequence is TGTGCCAGCAGCCCCACCTTTGGGGCGACGGAGACCCAGTACTTC.

CDR3 DNA: TGCAGCGGATTGAACACTGAAGCTTTCTTT. Translation: CSGLNTEAFF. The rearrangement joins TRBV29-1 to TRBJ1-1, with no clear D. The CDR3 extends over 10 amino acids. The germline V and J ends were trimmed by 7 bases and 0 bases, with 3 bases remaining between them. Germline V gene data show CDR1 as SQVTM and CDR2 as ANQGSEA.

This chain links TRBV11-2 with TRBJ2-7; D ambiguous. Trimming removed 1 base at V and 5 bases at J, with 6 bases between. The germline V gene encodes CDR1 SGHAT and CDR2 FQNNGV. CDR3 size: 12 residues. Here the CDR3 reads CASSLVPHEQYF. The CDR3 bases are TGTGCCAGCAGCTTAGTACCCCACGAGCAGTACTTC.

The genes are TRBV7-9 and TRBJ2-7; TRBD1 matches at 9 bases. This CDR3 comprises 16 residues. The germline CDR1 and CDR2 sequences are SEHNR and FQNEAQ (reference sequence). Trimming took 5 bases from V and 3 from J; bases not matched to a gene: 11. The CDR3 DNA reads TGTGCCAGCAGCGGCCCCCGGGACAGGGATCTCTACGAGCAGTACTTC. Translated, it gives CASSGPRDRDLYEQYF.

The rearrangement uses TRBV10-2 and TRBJ2-7; TRBD1 agrees at 9 bases. V was clipped by 6 bases and J by 0 bases; unmatched bases: 3. The CDR3 is 14 amino acids. Germline V CDR1 and CDR2: WSHSY, SAAADI. The CDR3: CASSEGQGSYEQYF. The CDR3, as DNA: TGCGCCAGCAGCGAGGGACAGGGCTCCTACGAGCAGTACTTC.

The chain is built from TRBV29-1 and TRBJ1-1, with D maybe TRBD1 (5 bases). The germline V gene has CDR1 SQVTM and CDR2 ANQGSEA. The CDR3 is 10 amino acids. Trimming removed 3 bases from V and 8 bases from J, with 7 bases in between. The CDR3 DNA follows: TGCAGCGTTGACAAGGGGGAAGCTTTCTTT. Translated: CSVDKGEAFF. The variable domain in full, with the rest retrieved from reference TRBV29-1 and TRBJ1-1, is SAVISQKPSRDICQRGTSLTIQCQVDSQVTMMFWYRQQPGQSLTLIATANQGSEATYESGFVIDKFPISRPNLTFSTLTVSNMSPEDSSIYLCSVDKGEAFFGQGTRLTVV.

This clone came up once. This chain joins TRBV11-2 and TRBJ1-1; unclear D gene. Germline assignment: CDR1 SGHAT and CDR2 FQNNGV. This CDR3 contains 14 residues. The ends were cut back, 5 bases at V and 6 bases at J, with 16 bases in the middle. This CDR3 reads CASSLVEGSPEAFF. The DNA of the CDR3 is TGTGCCAGCAGCCTGGTTGAGGGCAGCCCTGAAGCTTTCTTT.